The 15 T cell receptor beta chains in this list originate from one sample, sequenced in a study of blood T cell repertoires in COVID-19 (dated by TCRdb to the early 2020s). Receptor libraries were prepared by the immunoSEQ multiplex PCR assay. TCRdb took this table from immuneACCESS and kept in-frame rearrangements with V and J called. Such tables lack part of the clones; where checked against another copy, unresolved V genes explain under half of the gap, and the rest is unexplained. Across this sample there are some 120,000 clones, with about 80% seen only once. The top ten clones comprise approximately 7% of the sample. Sequenced material: peripheral blood. These receptors were obtained from a man between 65 and 79 years old with active or convalescent COVID-19.

The chain combines TRBV4-2 with TRBJ1-3, with TRBD1 matching 11 bases. The CDR3 consists of 16 residues. After removal of 3 bases from V and 0 bases from J, the junction contained 1 base not matched to a gene. Germline V CDR1 and CDR2: LGHNA, YNFKEQ. The CDR3 nucleotides read TGTGCCAGCAGCCAGGACAGGGGGCCCTCTGGAAACACCATATATTTT. Its translation is CASSQDRGPSGNTIYF.

The rearrangement links TRBV10-3 to TRBJ1-1; possibly TRBD1 for D (5 bases). The germline V gene encodes CDR1 ENHRY and CDR2 SYGVKD. Trimming pared 3 bases from V and 8 bases from J, leaving 10 bases between. There are 12 residues in the CDR3. This CDR3 is CAISETDKEAFF. In DNA, the CDR3 is TGTGCCATCAGTGAAACGGACAAAGAAGCTTTCTTT.

The rearrangement uses TRBV5-4 and TRBJ2-7, with TRBD2 identical over 7 bases. Germline V CDR1 and CDR2: SGHNT, YYREEE (reference sequence). CDR3 length equals 15 residues. V lost 1 base to trimming and J lost 2 bases; unmatched junction nucleotides: 6. In DNA form, the CDR3 reads TGTGCCAGCAGCTTGATTGGGCGGGGGACCTACGAGCAGTACTTC. Its translation is CASSLIGRGTYEQYF.

This clone has a handful of counts. This sequence joins TRBV11-2 and TRBJ1-2, with D tentatively TRBD1 (6 bases). The V end was cut by 2 bases, the J end by 1 base, with 17 bases between. Germline V gives CDR1 SGHAT, CDR2 FQNNGV. The CDR3 is 17 amino acids. DNA of the CDR3: TGTGCCAGCAGCTTAAGCGTTTGGAGCAGGGGTAACTATGGCTACACCTTC. Translated: CASSLSVWSRGNYGYTF.

The chain employs TRBV7-2 and TRBJ2-7; D might be TRBD2 (6 bases). The CDR3 is 15 residues long. The V gene's germline CDR1 is SGHTA and CDR2 FQGNSA. V was cut by 1 base and J by 3 bases, with 13 bases left in between. CDR3 protein: CASSLDGGPFYEQYF. The DNA of the CDR3 is TGTGCCAGCAGCTTAGACGGGGGACCTTTCTACGAGCAGTACTTC.

The V and J genes are TRBV5-1 and TRBJ1-4; no reliable D call. V lost 4 bases to trimming and J lost 8 bases, with 18 bases between them. The CDR3 totals 15 residues. Germline V gene data show CDR1 as SGHRS and CDR2 as YFSETQ. This CDR3 reads CASSPAPGFGEKLFF. In DNA, the CDR3 is TGCGCCAGCAGCCCGGCCCCCGGGTTTGGGGAAAAACTGTTTTTT.

The chain employs TRBV5-6 and TRBJ1-2; 9 bases are shared with TRBD1. V was pared by 3 bases and J by 1 base, with 1 base of the junction left unmatched. The CDR3 runs 14 residues. CDR1 and CDR2 from the germline V gene are SGHDT and YYEEEE. This CDR3 reads CASSWDRVNYGYTF. The CDR3 bases are TGTGCCAGCAGCTGGGACAGGGTTAACTATGGCTACACCTTC.

The chain joins TRBV7-2 to TRBJ2-1; 8 nucleotides match TRBD2. This CDR3 contains 16 residues. Germline V gives CDR1 SGHTA, CDR2 FQGNSA. The junction had 10 bases not matched to a gene; V was cut back by 5 bases and J by 4 bases. CDR3 sequence reads: CASSTRVTSVYNEQFF. The CDR3, as DNA: TGTGCCAGCAGCACCAGGGTGACTAGCGTATACAATGAGCAGTTCTTC.

The table lists this clone with a few counts. This chain joins TRBV5-1 and TRBJ2-3; D gene unclear. Germline V gene sequence: CDR1 SGHRS, CDR2 YFSETQ. The CDR3 is 14 amino acids. V shed 3 bases and J shed 2 bases, with 10 bases lying between them. Here the CDR3 reads CASSYSYLTDTQYF. The CDR3 DNA sequence: TGCGCCAGCAGCTACTCTTACCTCACAGATACGCAGTATTTT.

CDR3 bases: TGTGCCAGTAGTATAGCAAGGGGGAGCTCGGGTGAAGCTTTCTTT. This sequence encodes CASSIARGSSGEAFF. This chain uses TRBV19 with TRBJ1-1, with D tentatively TRBD1 (6 bases). Germline CDR1 LNHDA, CDR2 SQIVND (reference sequence). Trimming cost V 1 base and J 7 bases, with 16 bases left between them. This CDR3 spans 15 amino acids.

CDR3: CATRGGEEKLFF. CDR3 in DNA: TGTGCCACGAGAGGGGGTGAGGAAAAACTGTTTTTT. The J gene is TRBJ1-4, the V gene TRBV2; D possibly corresponds to TRBD1 (6 bases). The CDR3 has 12 residues. Germline V gene sequence: CDR1 SNHLY, CDR2 FYNNEI. Trimming pared 10 bases from V and 8 bases from J, leaving 14 bases between.

The chain is built from TRBV28 and TRBJ1-6; weak D call: TRBD1 (5 bases). Trimming removed 2 bases at V and 8 bases at J, with 10 bases between. This CDR3 is built from 14 residues. Germline CDR1 and CDR2: MDHEN and SYDVKM. The CDR3 nucleotides are TGTGCCAGCAGTTTAGGGGCAGGGTATTCACCCCTCCACTTT. Its translation: CASSLGAGYSPLHF.

In this sample, this clone turned up a few times. V gene TRBV18 combines with J gene TRBJ2-2, with no clear D. The CDR3 loop spans 14 amino acids. The V gene's germline CDR1 is KGHSH and CDR2 LQKENI. The V gene lost 5 bases and the J gene lost 6 bases, with 13 bases spanning the gap. The CDR3 DNA reads as TGTGCCAGCTCAAAGGCTGCCCAGGCCGGGGAGCTGTTTTTT. Protein product: CASSKAAQAGELFF. Drawing the rest from reference TRBV18 and TRBJ2-2, the complete variable domain is NAGVMQNPRHLVRRRGQEARLRCSPMKGHSHVYWYRQLPEEGLKFMVYLQKENIIDESGMPKERFSAEFPKEGPSILRIQQVVRGDSAAYFCASSKAAQAGELFFGEGSRLTVL.

J is TRBJ2-2 and V is TRBV27; no clear D gene. Per germline, CDR1 MNHEY and CDR2 SMNVEV (reference sequence). This CDR3 region has 16 residues. V was trimmed by 2 bases and J by 0 bases, leaving 10 bases between them. The CDR3 spells CASSLARYANTGELFF. CDR3 DNA sequence: TGTGCCAGCAGTTTAGCTCGGTACGCGAACACCGGGGAGCTGTTTTTT.

The CDR3 protein is CASSPRTGGNTEAFF. In nucleotides, the CDR3 is TGCGCCAGCAGCCCCCGGACAGGTGGGAACACTGAAGCTTTCTTT. This chain connects TRBV5-1 to TRBJ1-1; 7 bases fit TRBD1. The CDR3 has 15 residues. Germline assignment: CDR1 SGHRS and CDR2 YFSETQ. V shed 4 bases and J 1 base; nucleotides not matched to a gene: 7. The whole variable domain, remainder taken from reference TRBV5-1 and TRBJ1-1, is KAGVTQTPRYLIKTRGQQVTLSCSPISGHRSVSWYQQTPGQGLQFLFEYFSETQRNKGNFPGRFSGRQFSNSRSEMNVSTLELGDSALYLCASSPRTGGNTEAFFGQGTRLTVV.